This TCR beta chain originates from a study of somatic mutations in cytotoxic T cells in rheumatoid arthritis. About the research overall: Peripheral blood samples of more than 25 ml EDTA were taken from patients directly after diagnosis and before treatment. Findings and limits, study-wide: It was found that CD8+ T-cell clonality in rheumatoid arthritis patients did not differ significantly from that in age-matched healthy controls. Exceedance of 20% of CD8+ cells by the largest CD8+ clone occurred in about an eighth of the 65 patients. An age-related increase in CD8+ clonality was seen in rheumatoid arthritis patients but not in healthy controls.

CDR3 length equals 15 residues. V lost 5 bases, J lost 0 bases, and 14 bases lay in between. Repertoires were generated with immunoSEQ multiplex PCR, while TCRdb's copy carries only in-frame clones and drops some. The sample lists around 15,000 clones; roughly four fifths were seen once. A remark on this clone: No antigen is known for it.

This chain joins TRBV5-3 and TRBJ1-1; D is possibly TRBD1 (5 bases). TRBV5-3 is identified as an open reading frame with a role that is uncertain. The clonotype originates from an adult with rheumatoid arthritis. Sequenced material: CD8+ T cells sorted from blood. CDR3 protein: CARSKGSVMNTEAFF. The CDR3, as DNA: TGTGCCAGAAGTAAGGGGTCGGTCATGAACACTGAAGCTTTCTTT.